The 22 T cell receptor beta chains below were found in one sample sequenced in a study of CD8+ T cells in alopecia areata. Treatment indicated: oral pan-JAK inhibitor, 5-10 mg twice daily. After isolation, RNA underwent reverse transcription to generate cDNA as the sequencing template. Generated by immunoSEQ multiplex PCR, the TCRdb table keeps only in-frame clones and is missing some. The sample lists around 150,000 clones, 55% to 75% occurring once. Sequenced material: CD4+ T cells sorted from blood, taken at week 4, from a patient treated with tofacitinib. These receptor sequences come from a human donor with alopecia areata.

The CDR3 here is CASSEPSYEQYF. DNA for the CDR3: TGTGCCAGCAGCGAGCCCTCCTACGAGCAGTACTTC. V usage is TRBV7-2 and J usage is TRBJ2-7, with no clear D. The CDR3 totals 12 residues. Germline-derived CDR1 and CDR2 are SGHTA and FQGNSA. V lost 5 bases and J lost 0, with 5 bases in between.

The genes are TRBV11-1 and TRBJ1-2; possible D gene TRBD1, 5 bases. The CDR3 is 15 residues long. Trimming stripped 5 bases from V and 0 bases from J, with 13 bases between. The germline CDR1 and CDR2 sequences are SGHAT and FQDESV (reference sequence). The CDR3 region has the DNA TGTGCCAGCAGCCCCCGCGACAGTCCTAACTATGGCTACACCTTC. Amino acids: CASSPRDSPNYGYTF.

This chain joins TRBV4-2 and TRBJ2-2, with TRBD1 as a possible D gene (5 bases). The CDR3 is 16 amino acids. Germline-derived CDR1 and CDR2 are LGHNA and YNFKEQ. V was cut by 4 bases and J by 4 bases, with 16 bases left in between. The CDR3 sequence: CASSPQIRAVTGELFF. The DNA for the CDR3 is TGTGCCAGCAGCCCCCAGATCAGGGCGGTCACCGGGGAGCTGTTTTTT.

The genes are TRBV5-5 and TRBJ2-5; 14 nucleotides align to TRBD2. V lost 2 bases to trimming and J lost 2 bases; unmatched junction nucleotides: 2. The CDR3 spans 16 residues. CDR1 and CDR2 from the germline V gene are SGHKS and YYEKEE (reference sequence). The CDR3 DNA follows: TGTGCCAGCAGCTTTGGACTAGCGGGGGGTCAAGAGACCCAGTACTTC. Its translation: CASSFGLAGGQETQYF.

The chain uses TRBV10-2 and TRBJ1-1, with D unclear. Deletions cut 3 bases from V and 8 bases from J, with 7 bases between. From germline, CDR1 is WSHSY and CDR2 SAAADI. The CDR3 extends over 11 amino acids. CDR3 sequence: CASSDQTEAFF. The CDR3 nucleotides are TGCGCCAGCAGTGATCAGACCGAAGCTTTCTTT.

The chain couples TRBV14 to TRBJ2-5, with D hard to call. The germline CDR1 and CDR2 sequences are SGHDN and FVKESK. V gave up 1 base and J gave up 5 bases, with 8 bases separating them. The CDR3 runs 13 residues. This chain's CDR3 is CASSQVGVETQYF. The CDR3 bases are TGTGCCAGCAGCCAAGTAGGCGTGGAGACCCAGTACTTC.

The chain couples TRBV4-2 to TRBJ2-7; the match to TRBD1 covers 11 bases. Per the germline V gene, CDR1 is LGHNA and CDR2 is YNFKEQ. V was pared by 2 bases and J by 2 bases, with 17 bases of the junction left unmatched. This CDR3 has 20 residues. CDR3 sequence: CASSQKGTGGLIGSPYEQYF. The CDR3 DNA follows: TGTGCCAGCAGCCAAAAAGGGACAGGGGGTTTAATTGGTAGCCCCTACGAGCAGTACTTC.

This clone has a handful of counts. V is TRBV4-1 and J is TRBJ2-1; D remains unclear. CDR1 is MGHRA, CDR2 YSYEKL, per germline. The V end lost 1 base, the J end lost 10 bases, and 11 bases lay between the germline ends. This CDR3 is built from 13 residues. The DNA for the CDR3 is TGCGCCAGCAGCCAAGGGGCCCCCCAAGAGCAGTTCTTC. Translated: CASSQGAPQEQFF.

This clone was seen just once. This rearrangement joins TRBV11-1 to TRBJ1-1; TRBD1 matches at 7 bases. V shed 4 bases, J shed 0 bases, and the junction held 8 bases outside the gene matches. The CDR3 covers 16 residues. Germline V gives CDR1 SGHAT, CDR2 FQDESV (reference sequence). Here the CDR3 DNA reads TGTGCCAGCAGCTCCAGGGGGTCTTGGATGAACACTGAAGCTTTCTTT. Residues: CASSSRGSWMNTEAFF.

This clone has just a few counts. This chain links TRBV30 with TRBJ1-1; unclear D gene. Trimming stripped 0 bases from V and 1 base from J, with 9 bases between. CDR1 is GTSNPN and CDR2 is SVGIG in the germline V gene (reference sequence). This CDR3 contains 14 residues. In nucleotides, the CDR3 is TGTGCCTGGAGTGTACGTCGAGAGAACACTGAAGCTTTCTTT. It encodes CAWSVRRENTEAFF.

This chain links TRBV20-1 with TRBJ2-4; TRBD1 matches at 7 bases. The germline gives CDR1 DFQATT, CDR2 SNEGSKA (reference sequence). The CDR3 has 11 residues. The junction had 2 bases not matched to a gene; V was cut back by 6 bases and J by 6 bases. This CDR3 reads CSAGTANIQYF. The CDR3 DNA reads as TGCAGTGCCGGGACAGCAAACATTCAGTACTTC.

This clone was seen only a few times. The chain links TRBV5-1 to TRBJ2-7; D is ambiguous. The germline gives CDR1 SGHRS, CDR2 YFSETQ. CDR3 size: 13 residues. The germline V and J ends were trimmed by 4 bases and 2 bases, with 10 bases remaining between them. The CDR3 loop is CASSPERAYEQYF. In DNA, the CDR3 is TGCGCCAGCAGCCCGGAACGGGCCTACGAGCAGTACTTC.

This chain joins TRBV29-1 and TRBJ1-4, with 11 bases aligning to TRBD1. V shed 4 bases, J shed 12 bases, and the junction held 4 bases outside the gene matches. The CDR3 extends over 12 amino acids. The germline CDR1 and CDR2 sequences are SQVTM and ANQGSEA. CDR3 sequence: CSVARTGGELFF. The DNA for the CDR3 is TGCAGCGTTGCCCGGACAGGGGGCGAACTGTTTTTT.

The gene calls are TRBV30 and TRBJ1-1; D might be TRBD1 (5 bases). The ends were cut back, 4 bases at V and 1 base at J, with 13 bases in the middle. CDR1 is GTSNPN, CDR2 SVGIG, per germline (reference sequence). CDR3 length equals 14 residues. For the CDR3, the DNA is TGTGCCTGGATGGGCGACAGATCGAACACTGAAGCTTTCTTT. This sequence encodes CAWMGDRSNTEAFF.

The J gene is TRBJ1-6, the V gene TRBV14; D gene ambiguous. V was shortened by 0 bases and J by 8 bases, with 8 bases between the two germline ends. The CDR3 contains 14 residues. Germline assignment: CDR1 SGHDN and CDR2 FVKESK. This CDR3 reads CASSQEGQHSPLHF. CDR3 coding DNA: TGTGCCAGCAGCCAAGAAGGGCAGCATTCACCCCTCCACTTT.

This clone was counted a few times. This chain links TRBV5-6 with TRBJ2-5, with D possibly TRBD1 on 5 matching bases. Germline values: CDR1 SGHDT, CDR2 YYEEEE. Trimming cost V 2 bases and J 1 base, with 12 bases left between them. The CDR3 contains 15 residues. CDR3 coding DNA: TGTGCCAGCAGCTTCCCTACAGGCCCCCAAGAGACCCAGTACTTC. Its protein product is CASSFPTGPQETQYF.

This clone was found a few times. The rearrangement uses TRBV19 and TRBJ2-7; 11 nucleotides agree with TRBD1. CDR1 and CDR2 (germline): LNHDA, SQIVND (reference sequence). J lost 4 bases, V lost 6 bases, and 2 bases had no gene match. CDR3 length equals 13 residues. CDR3 region: CASRGTGGYEQYF. The CDR3 DNA reads TGTGCCAGTAGAGGGACAGGGGGTTACGAGCAGTACTTC.

This rearrangement joins TRBV18 to TRBJ2-6; D call uncertain. CDR3 length equals 14 residues. Trimming took off 5 bases at V and 1 base at J, with 6 bases between the two ends. Germline V CDR1 and CDR2: KGHSH, LQKENI. In nucleotides, the CDR3 is TGTGCCAGCTCAGGCGGATCTGGGGCCAACGTCCTGACTTTC. This sequence encodes CASSGGSGANVLTF. The entire variable domain, with the rest obtained from reference TRBV18 and TRBJ2-6, is as follows: NAGVMQNPRHLVRRRGQEARLRCSPMKGHSHVYWYRQLPEEGLKFMVYLQKENIIDESGMPKERFSAEFPKEGPSILRIQQVVRGDSAAYFCASSGGSGANVLTFGAGSRLTVL.

J is TRBJ2-4 and V is TRBV7-2; possibly TRBD2 for D (6 bases). Trimming left V 5 bases short and J 0 bases short, with 14 bases between. This CDR3 region has 16 residues. Per germline, CDR1 SGHTA and CDR2 FQGNSA. CDR3 DNA: TGTGCCAGCAGCCCAGAGGGGACTTCAGCCAAAAACATTCAGTACTTC. Encoded protein: CASSPEGTSAKNIQYF. Full variable domain (remainder filled in from reference TRBV7-2 and TRBJ2-4): GAGVSQSPSNKVTEKGKDVELRCDPISGHTALYWYRQSLGQGLEFLIYFQGNSAPDKSGLPSDRFSAERTGGSVSTLTIQRTQQEDSAVYLCASSPEGTSAKNIQYFGAGTRLSVL.

This clone was recorded a few times. The rearrangement uses TRBV7-9 and TRBJ1-4, with TRBD1 as a possible D gene (6 bases). V lost 3 bases to trimming and J lost 8 bases, with 13 bases between them. The CDR3 sequence is 14 residues long. The germline V gene encodes CDR1 SEHNR and CDR2 FQNEAQ (reference sequence). The CDR3 spells CASSLNSGAEKLFF. CDR3 coding DNA: TGTGCCAGCAGCTTGAATTCGGGGGCCGAAAAACTGTTTTTT.

Notes on this clone: This sample also contains other DNA sequences that code for the same CDR3. V and J are TRBV5-1 and TRBJ2-7; 8 bases match TRBD1. The CDR3 length is 14 residues. Germline loops: CDR1 SGHRS, CDR2 YFSETQ. The trim removed 4 bases at V and 2 bases at J, leaving 5 bases unmatched. The CDR3 DNA reads as TGCGCCAGCAGCCGCGGACAGGGAGCCTACGAGCAGTACTTC. Translated: CASSRGQGAYEQYF.

The genes are TRBV29-1 and TRBJ1-1, with D unresolved. Germline V CDR1 and CDR2: SQVTM, ANQGSEA. This CDR3 spans 12 amino acids. Trimming took off 0 bases at V and 4 bases at J, with 6 bases between the two ends. The CDR3 bases are TGCAGCGTTGAAGATGTCGGCACTGAAGCTTTCTTT. Protein sequence: CSVEDVGTEAFF.